This T cell receptor beta chain was observed in a study of beta chain features in type 1 diabetes. This clone has more than one count but fewer than ten. Its antigen remains unknown. The study, taken as a whole, reports: It was among patients, rather than healthy donors, that naive, central memory and Treg TCRB repertoires appeared more similar.

The CDR3 contains 14 residues. CDR1 is SQVTM and CDR2 is ANQGSEA in the germline V gene. J lost 9 bases, V lost 4 bases, and 12 bases had no gene match. Reverse transcription of all isolated RNA meant that expressed TCRB transcripts were sequenced. Sequenced naive, central memory and regulatory T cell samples produced an average of roughly 3.9 million reads. Sequencing was performed with immunoSEQ multiplex PCR; in TCRdb, only in-frame clones are kept and a portion is missing. Here the sample spans 250,000 to 350,000 clones, 9.5% to 12% being singletons. Material for sequencing was naive CD4+ T cells from blood. The TCR was taken from a woman aged 25 to 39 in good health. The gene calls are TRBV29-1 and TRBJ2-1; 7 bases match TRBD2. The CDR3 protein is CSVAVAGTSGEQFF. CDR3 nucleotides: TGCAGCGTTGCGGTAGCGGGTACCTCCGGTGAGCAGTTCTTC.